What follows is one T cell receptor (beta chain) and its context. Original data processing: Reference gene primers were amplified, and this amplification served to estimate nucleated cell counts. Profiling relied on immunoSEQ multiplex PCR, and the TCRdb table lists in-frame clones only, not all of them. The DNA was the basis for D and trimming; V, J and clone size are from that table. This table has over 45,000 clones, 87% appearing once. The data stem from a study of blood T cell repertoires in COVID-19. Looking at the study overall: Samples came from the United States, Italy and Spain, spanning acute and convalescent COVID-19. T cells, B-cell-depleted T cells, or PBMCs provided the cDNA or gDNA that served as material.

Deletions cut 3 bases from V and 2 bases from J, with 15 bases between. The CDR3 runs 16 residues. The V gene's germline CDR1 is SEHNR and CDR2 FQNEAQ (reference sequence). The sample was peripheral blood. The receptor was isolated from a man over 45 with active COVID-19. The J gene is TRBJ2-3, the V gene TRBV7-9; D may be TRBD2 (6 bases). The CDR3 nucleotides read TGTGCCAGCAGCTTTGGGGTAGCGGTCCCCACAGATACGCAGTATTTT. Amino acids: CASSFGVAVPTDTQYF.